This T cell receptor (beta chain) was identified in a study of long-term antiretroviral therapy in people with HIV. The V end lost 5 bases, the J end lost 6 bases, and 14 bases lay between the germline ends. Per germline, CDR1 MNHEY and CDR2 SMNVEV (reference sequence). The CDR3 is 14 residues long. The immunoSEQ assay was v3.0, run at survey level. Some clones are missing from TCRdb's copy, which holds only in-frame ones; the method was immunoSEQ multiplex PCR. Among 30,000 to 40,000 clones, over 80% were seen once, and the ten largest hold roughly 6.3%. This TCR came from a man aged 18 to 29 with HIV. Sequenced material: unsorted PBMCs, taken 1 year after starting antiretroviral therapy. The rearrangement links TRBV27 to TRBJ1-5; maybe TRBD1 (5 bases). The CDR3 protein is CASSRRDGSQPQHF. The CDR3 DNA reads TGTGCCAGCAGTCGCCGGGACGGGAGTCAGCCCCAGCATTTT.